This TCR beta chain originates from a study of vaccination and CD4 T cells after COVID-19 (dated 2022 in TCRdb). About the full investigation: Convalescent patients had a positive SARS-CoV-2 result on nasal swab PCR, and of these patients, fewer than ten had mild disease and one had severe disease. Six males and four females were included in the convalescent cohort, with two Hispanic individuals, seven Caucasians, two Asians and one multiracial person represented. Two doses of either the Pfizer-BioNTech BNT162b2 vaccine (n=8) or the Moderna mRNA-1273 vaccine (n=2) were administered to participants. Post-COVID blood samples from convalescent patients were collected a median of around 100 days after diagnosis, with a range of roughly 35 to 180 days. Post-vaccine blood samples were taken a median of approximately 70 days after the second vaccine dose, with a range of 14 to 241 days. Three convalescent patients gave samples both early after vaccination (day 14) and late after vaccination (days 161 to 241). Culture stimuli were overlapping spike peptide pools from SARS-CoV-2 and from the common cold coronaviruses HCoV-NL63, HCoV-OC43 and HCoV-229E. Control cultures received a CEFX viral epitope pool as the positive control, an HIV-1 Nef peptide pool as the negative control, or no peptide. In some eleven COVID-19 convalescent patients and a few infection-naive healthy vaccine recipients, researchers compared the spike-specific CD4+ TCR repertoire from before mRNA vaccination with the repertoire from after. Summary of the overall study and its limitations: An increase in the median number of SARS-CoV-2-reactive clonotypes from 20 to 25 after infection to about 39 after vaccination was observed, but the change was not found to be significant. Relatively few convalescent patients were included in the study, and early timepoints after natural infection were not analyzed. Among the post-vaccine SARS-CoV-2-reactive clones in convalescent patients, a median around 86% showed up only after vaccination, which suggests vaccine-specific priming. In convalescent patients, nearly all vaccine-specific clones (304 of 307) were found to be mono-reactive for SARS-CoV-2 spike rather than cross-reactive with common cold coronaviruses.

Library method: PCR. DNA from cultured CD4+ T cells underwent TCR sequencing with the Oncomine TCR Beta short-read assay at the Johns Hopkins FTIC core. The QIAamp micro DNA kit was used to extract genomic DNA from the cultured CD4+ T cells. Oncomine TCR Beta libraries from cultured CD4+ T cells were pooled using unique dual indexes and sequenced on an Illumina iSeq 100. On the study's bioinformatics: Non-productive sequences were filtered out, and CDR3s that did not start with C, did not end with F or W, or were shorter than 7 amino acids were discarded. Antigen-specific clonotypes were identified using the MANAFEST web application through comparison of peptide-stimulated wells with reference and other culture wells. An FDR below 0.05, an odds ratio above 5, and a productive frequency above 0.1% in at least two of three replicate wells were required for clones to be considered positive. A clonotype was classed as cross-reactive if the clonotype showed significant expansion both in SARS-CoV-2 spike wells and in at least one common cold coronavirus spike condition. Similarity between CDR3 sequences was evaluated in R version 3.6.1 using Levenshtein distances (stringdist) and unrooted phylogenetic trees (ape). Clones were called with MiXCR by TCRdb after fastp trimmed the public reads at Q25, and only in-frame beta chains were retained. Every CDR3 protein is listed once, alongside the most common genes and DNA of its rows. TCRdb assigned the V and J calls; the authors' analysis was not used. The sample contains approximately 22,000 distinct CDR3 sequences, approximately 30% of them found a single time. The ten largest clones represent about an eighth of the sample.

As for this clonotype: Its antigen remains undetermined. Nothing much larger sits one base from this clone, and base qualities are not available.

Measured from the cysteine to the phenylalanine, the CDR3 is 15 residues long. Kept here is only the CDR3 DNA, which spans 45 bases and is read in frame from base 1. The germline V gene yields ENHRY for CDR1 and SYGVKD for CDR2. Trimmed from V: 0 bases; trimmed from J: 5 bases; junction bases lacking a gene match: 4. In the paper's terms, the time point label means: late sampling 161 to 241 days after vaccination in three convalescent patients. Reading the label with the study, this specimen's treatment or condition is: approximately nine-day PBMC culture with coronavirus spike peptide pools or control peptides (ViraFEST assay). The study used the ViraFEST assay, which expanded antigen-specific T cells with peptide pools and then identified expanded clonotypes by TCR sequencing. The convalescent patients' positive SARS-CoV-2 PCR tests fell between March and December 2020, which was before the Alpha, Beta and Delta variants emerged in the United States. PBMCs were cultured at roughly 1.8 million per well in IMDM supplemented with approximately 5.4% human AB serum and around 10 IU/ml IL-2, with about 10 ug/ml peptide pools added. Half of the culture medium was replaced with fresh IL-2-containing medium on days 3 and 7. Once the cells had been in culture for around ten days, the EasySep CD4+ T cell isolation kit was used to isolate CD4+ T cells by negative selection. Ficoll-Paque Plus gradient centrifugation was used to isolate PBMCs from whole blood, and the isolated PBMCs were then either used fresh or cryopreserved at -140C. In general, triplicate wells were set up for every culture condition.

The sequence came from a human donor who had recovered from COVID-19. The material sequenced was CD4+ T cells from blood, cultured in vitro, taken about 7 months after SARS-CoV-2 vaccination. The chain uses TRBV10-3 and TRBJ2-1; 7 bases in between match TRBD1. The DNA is TGTGCCATCAGTGAGTCAGGAGACAGGGACAATGAGCAGTTCTTC. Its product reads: CAISESGDRDNEQFF.